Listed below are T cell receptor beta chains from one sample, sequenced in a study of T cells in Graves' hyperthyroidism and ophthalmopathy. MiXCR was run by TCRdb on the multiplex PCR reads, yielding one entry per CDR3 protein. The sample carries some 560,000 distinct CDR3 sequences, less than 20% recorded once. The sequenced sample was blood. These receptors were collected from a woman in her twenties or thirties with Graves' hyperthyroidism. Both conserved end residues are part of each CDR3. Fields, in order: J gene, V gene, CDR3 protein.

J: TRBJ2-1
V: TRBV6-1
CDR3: CASSEGGLAGDEQFF

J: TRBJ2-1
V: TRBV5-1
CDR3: CASSLEYRANEQFF

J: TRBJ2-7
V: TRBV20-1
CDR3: CSAVLAGRGDEQYF

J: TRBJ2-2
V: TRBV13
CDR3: CASSPRGPRTGELFF

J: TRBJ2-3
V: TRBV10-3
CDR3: CAISGLTSGITDTQYF

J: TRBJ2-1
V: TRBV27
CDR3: CASSLRAGRQFF

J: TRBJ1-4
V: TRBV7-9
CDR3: CASSFPGPNFLNEKLFF

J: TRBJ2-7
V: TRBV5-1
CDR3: CASSPPGTSYEQYF

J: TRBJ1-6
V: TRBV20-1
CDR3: CSAGGPPTQSPLHF

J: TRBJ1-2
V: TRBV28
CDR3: CASSFSTGNRDGYTF

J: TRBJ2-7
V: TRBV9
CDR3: CASSEGTSGAYEQYF

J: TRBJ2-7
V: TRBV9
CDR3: CASSVEGSGTYEQYF

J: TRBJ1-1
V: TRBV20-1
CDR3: CSARIQGFEAFF

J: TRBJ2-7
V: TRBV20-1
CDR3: CSALWSRGIYEQYF

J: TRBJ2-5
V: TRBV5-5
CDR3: CASSRQDRGQYF

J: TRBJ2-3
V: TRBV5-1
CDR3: CASRQNTVSGISTDTQYF

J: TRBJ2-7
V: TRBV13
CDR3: CASSIRTSGLSSYEQYF

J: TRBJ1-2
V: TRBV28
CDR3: CASSLMSRVYGYTF

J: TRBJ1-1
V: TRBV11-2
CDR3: CASSEGTGLEAFF

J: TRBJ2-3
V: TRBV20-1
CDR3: CSARAGRDTQYF

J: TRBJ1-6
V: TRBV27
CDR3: CASSLFMAVRGNNSPLHF

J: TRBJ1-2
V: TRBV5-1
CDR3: CASSFPNRTLNTF

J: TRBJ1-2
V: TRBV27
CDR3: CASSYGQGVYGYTF

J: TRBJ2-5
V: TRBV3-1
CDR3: CASSPLGLEPLIQETQYF

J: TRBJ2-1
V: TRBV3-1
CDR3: CASSHGGSVWEQFF

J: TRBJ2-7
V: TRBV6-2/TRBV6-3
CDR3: CASTLGLATEQYF

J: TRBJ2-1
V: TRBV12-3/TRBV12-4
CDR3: CASRSRSTNEQFF

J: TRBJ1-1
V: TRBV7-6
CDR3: CASSATKNTEAFF

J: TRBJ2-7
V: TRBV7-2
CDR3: CASRLRMGVPEQYF

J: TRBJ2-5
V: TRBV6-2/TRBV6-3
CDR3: CASRILAGGPGETQYF

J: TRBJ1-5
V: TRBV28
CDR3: CASRTQGGHNQPQHF

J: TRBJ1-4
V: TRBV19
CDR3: CASSMGRTGSNEKLFF

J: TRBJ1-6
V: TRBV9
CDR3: CASSGEGSTPYSPLHF